A single sample is the source of the 6 T cell receptor beta chains below, sequenced in a study of T cell clones after liver transplantation. Only in-frame clones appear in the TCRdb table, and some are missing; sequencing was by immunoSEQ multiplex PCR. Found here are 70,000 or so clones, around 93% of them singletons; the top ten hold more than 0.85%. Sequenced material: CD4+ T cells from blood, taken around 25 months after liver transplant. The receptors come from a human patient who received a liver transplant. Among the T cells, some may be from the graft donor.

CDR3 nucleotide sequence: TGTGCCAGCAGTTCGGGGTCGCCGCGGGGCTCCTACAATGAGCAGTTCTTC. This encodes CASSSGSPRGSYNEQFF. This rearrangement joins TRBV28 to TRBJ2-1, with D tentatively TRBD2 (6 bases). The CDR3 contains 17 residues. V lost 4 bases and J lost 0, with 16 bases in between. The germline CDR1 and CDR2 sequences are MDHEN and SYDVKM.

This chain links TRBV5-1 with TRBJ2-5, with TRBD1 identical over 9 bases. The germline V gene has CDR1 SGHRS and CDR2 YFSETQ. CDR3 length: 13 residues. Trimming took 6 bases from V and 11 from J; bases not matched to a gene: 11. The CDR3 is CASTTGGRSEQYF. CDR3 nucleotides: TGCGCCAGCACAACAGGGGGCCGATCGGAGCAGTACTTC.

This chain joins TRBV7-2 and TRBJ2-7; 9 bases line up with TRBD2. Germline lookup yields CDR1 SGHTA and CDR2 FQGNSA. The trim removed 4 bases at V and 5 bases at J, leaving 9 bases unmatched. The CDR3 spans 15 residues. DNA of the CDR3: TGTGCCAGCAGCTACTTTGAGCGGGAGGCCCACGAGCAGTACTTC. Translated: CASSYFEREAHEQYF.

The chain joins TRBV28 to TRBJ2-2; 8 bases align to TRBD2. CDR3 size: 14 residues. The germline gives CDR1 MDHEN, CDR2 SYDVKM. The junction had 4 bases not matched to a gene; V was cut back by 5 bases and J by 5 bases. Here the CDR3 reads CASSLAGLTGELFF. The CDR3 bases are TGTGCCAGCAGTCTAGCGGGTTTAACCGGGGAGCTGTTTTTT.

The CDR3 sequence is CASSVDGQGAREQYF. CDR3 bases: TGTGCCAGCAGCGTAGACGGACAGGGGGCTAGGGAGCAGTACTTC. The V call is TRBV9, the J call TRBJ2-7; 11 positions agree with TRBD1. Germline values: CDR1 SGDLS, CDR2 YYNGEE. The J segment lost 7 bases and the V segment lost 0 bases, leaving 6 bases of the junction unmatched. The CDR3 runs 15 residues.

The chain couples TRBV6-5 to TRBJ2-1; 7 positions match TRBD1. CDR1 is MNHEY, CDR2 SVGAGI, per germline. The CDR3 contains 15 residues. J was trimmed by 0 bases and V by 4 bases; bases with no gene match: 3. The CDR3 region is CASSSGQSSYNEQFF. DNA of the CDR3: TGTGCCAGCAGTTCGGGACAGAGCTCCTACAATGAGCAGTTCTTC.